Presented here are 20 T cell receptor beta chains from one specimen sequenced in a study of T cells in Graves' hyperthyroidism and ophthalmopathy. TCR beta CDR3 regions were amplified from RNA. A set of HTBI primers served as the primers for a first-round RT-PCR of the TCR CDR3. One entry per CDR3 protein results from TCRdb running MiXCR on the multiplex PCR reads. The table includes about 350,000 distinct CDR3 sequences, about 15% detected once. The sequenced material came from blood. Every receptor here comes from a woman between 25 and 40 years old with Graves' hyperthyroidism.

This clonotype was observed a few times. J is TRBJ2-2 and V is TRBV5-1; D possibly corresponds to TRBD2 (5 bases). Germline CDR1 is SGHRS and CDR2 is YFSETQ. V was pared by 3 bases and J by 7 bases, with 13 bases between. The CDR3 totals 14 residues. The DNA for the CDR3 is TGCGCCAGCAGCTCCGTACTAGAGGTCGGGGAGCTGTTTTTT. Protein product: CASSSVLEVGELFF.

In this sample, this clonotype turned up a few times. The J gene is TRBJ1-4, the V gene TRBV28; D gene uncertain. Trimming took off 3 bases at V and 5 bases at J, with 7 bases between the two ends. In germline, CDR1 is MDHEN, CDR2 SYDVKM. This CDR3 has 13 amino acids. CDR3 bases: TGTGCCAGCAGTTTGAAAGGGAATGAAAAACTGTTTTTT. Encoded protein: CASSLKGNEKLFF.

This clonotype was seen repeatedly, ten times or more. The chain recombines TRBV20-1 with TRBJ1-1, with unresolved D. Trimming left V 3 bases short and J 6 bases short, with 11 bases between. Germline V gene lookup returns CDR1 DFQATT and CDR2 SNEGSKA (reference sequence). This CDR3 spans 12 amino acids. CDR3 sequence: CSARPAWAEAFF. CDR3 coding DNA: TGCAGTGCTAGGCCTGCTTGGGCTGAAGCTTTCTTT.

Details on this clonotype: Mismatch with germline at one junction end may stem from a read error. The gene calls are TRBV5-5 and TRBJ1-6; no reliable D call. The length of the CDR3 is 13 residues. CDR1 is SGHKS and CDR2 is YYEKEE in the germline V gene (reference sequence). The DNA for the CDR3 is TGTGCCAGCAGATTGGAGAGAAATTCACCCCTCCACTTT. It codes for CASRLERNSPLHF. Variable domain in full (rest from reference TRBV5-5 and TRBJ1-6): DAGVTQSPTHLIKTRGQQVTLRCSPISGHKSVSWYQQVLGQGPQFIFQYYEKEERGRGNFPDRFSARQFPNYSSELNVNALLLGDSALYLCASRLERNSPLHFGNGTRLTVT.

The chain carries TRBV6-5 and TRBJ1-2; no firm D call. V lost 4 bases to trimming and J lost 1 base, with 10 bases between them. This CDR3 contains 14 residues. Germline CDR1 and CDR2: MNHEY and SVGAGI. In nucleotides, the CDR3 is TGTGCCAGCAGTTTCCCGGGAAATAACTATGGCTACACCTTC. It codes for CASSFPGNNYGYTF.

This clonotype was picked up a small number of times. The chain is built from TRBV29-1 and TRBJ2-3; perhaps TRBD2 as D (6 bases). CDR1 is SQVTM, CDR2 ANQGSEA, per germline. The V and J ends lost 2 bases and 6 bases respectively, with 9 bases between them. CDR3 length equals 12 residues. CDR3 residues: CSVENGGDTQYF. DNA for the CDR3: TGCAGCGTTGAAAATGGGGGGGATACGCAGTATTTT.

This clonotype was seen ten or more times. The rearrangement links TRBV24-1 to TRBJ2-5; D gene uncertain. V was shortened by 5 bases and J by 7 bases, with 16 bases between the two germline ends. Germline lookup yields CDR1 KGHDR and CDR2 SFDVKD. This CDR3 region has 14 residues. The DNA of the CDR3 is TGTGCCACCAGTGCAGTACGGCTCCTCGGGACCCAGTACTTC. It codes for CATSAVRLLGTQYF.

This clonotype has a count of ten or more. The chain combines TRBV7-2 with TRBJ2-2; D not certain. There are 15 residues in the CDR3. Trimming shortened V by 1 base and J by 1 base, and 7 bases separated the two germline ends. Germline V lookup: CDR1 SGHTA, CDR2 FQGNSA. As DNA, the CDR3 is TGTGCCAGCAGCTTAGTGCCGGGGAACACCGGGGAGCTGTTTTTT. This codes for CASSLVPGNTGELFF.

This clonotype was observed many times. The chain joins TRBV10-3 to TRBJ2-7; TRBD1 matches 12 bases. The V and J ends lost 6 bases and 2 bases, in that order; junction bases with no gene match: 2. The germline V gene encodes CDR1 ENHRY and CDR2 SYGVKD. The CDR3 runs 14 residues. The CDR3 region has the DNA TGTGCCATCAGGGGACAGGGGGCGACCTACGAGCAGTACTTC. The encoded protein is CAIRGQGATYEQYF.

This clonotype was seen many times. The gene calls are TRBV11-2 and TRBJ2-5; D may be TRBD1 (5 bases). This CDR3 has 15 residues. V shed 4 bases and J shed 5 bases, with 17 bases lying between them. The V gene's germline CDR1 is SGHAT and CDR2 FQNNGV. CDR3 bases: TGTGCCAGCAGCTCCAGTCTGGCCAAGGGGGAGACCCAGTACTTC. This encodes CASSSSLAKGETQYF.

CDR3: CSVPVAGGPFYEQFF. The CDR3, as DNA: TGCAGTGTCCCCGTCGCGGGAGGGCCTTTTTACGAGCAGTTCTTC. The chain employs TRBV20-1 and TRBJ2-7; 9 nucleotides align to TRBD2. The end of the DNA fits TRBJ2-1 better, so the J call may be wrong. Germline loops: CDR1 DFQATT, CDR2 SNEGSKA (reference sequence). The CDR3 spans 15 residues.

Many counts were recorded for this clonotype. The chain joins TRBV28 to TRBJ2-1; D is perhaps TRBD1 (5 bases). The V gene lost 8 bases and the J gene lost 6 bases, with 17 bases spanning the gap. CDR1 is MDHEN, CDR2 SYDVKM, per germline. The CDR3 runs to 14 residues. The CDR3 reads CASGAPTRSNEQFF. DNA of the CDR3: TGTGCCAGCGGGGCCCCGACACGGAGCAATGAGCAGTTCTTC. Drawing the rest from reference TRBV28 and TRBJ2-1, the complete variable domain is DVKVTQSSRYLVKRTGEKVFLECVQDMDHENMFWYRQDPGLGLRLIYFSYDVKMKEKGDIPEGYSVSREKKERFSLILESASTNQTSMYLCASGAPTRSNEQFFGPGTRLTVL.

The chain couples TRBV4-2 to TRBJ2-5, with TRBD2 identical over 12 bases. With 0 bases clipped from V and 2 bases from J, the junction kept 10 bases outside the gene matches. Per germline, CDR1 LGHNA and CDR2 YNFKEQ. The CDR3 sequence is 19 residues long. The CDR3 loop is CASSQEVLLAGGGQETQYF. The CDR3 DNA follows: TGTGCCAGCAGCCAAGAAGTTCTCCTAGCGGGAGGGGGGCAAGAGACCCAGTACTTC.

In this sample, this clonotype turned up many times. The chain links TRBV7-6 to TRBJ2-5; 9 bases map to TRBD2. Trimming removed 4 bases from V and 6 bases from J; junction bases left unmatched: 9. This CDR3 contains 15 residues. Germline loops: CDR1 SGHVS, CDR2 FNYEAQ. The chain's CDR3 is CASSSDLSGRQTQYF. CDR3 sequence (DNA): TGTGCCAGCAGCTCCGACCTTAGCGGGAGACAGACCCAGTACTTC.

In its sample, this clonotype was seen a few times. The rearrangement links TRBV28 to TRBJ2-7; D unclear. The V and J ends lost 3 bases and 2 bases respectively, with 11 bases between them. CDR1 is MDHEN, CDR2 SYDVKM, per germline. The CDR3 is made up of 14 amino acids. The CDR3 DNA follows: TGTGCCAGCAGTTTCCTTCCTAGGGCCTACGAGCAGTACTTC. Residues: CASSFLPRAYEQYF.

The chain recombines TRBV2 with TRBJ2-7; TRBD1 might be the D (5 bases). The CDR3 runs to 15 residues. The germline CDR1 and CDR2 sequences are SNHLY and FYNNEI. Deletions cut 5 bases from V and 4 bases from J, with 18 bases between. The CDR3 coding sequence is TGTGCCAGCAGTCTTCAAAGGGGAAGGGTTTACGAGCAGTACTTC. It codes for CASSLQRGRVYEQYF.

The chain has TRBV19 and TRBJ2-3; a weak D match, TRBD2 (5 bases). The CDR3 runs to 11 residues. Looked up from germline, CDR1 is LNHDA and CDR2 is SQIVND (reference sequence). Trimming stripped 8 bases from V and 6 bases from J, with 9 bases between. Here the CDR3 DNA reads TGTGCCAGTGGAGGTAGCGATACGCAGTATTTT. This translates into CASGGSDTQYF.

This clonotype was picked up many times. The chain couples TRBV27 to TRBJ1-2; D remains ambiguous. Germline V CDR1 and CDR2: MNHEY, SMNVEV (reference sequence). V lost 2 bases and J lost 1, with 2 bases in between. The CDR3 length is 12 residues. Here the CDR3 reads CASSLNNYGYTF. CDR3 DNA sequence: TGTGCCAGCAGTTTAAATAACTATGGCTACACCTTC.

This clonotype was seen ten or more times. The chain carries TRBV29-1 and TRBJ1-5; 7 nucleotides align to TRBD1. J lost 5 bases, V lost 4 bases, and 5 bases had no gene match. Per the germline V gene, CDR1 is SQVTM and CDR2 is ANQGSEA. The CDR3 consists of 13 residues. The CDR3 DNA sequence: TGCAGCGTTGCAGGGGGTCGGGATCAGCCCCAGCATTTT. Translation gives CSVAGGRDQPQHF. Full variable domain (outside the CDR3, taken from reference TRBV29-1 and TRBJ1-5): SAVISQKPSRDICQRGTSLTIQCQVDSQVTMMFWYRQQPGQSLTLIATANQGSEATYESGFVIDKFPISRPNLTFSTLTVSNMSPEDSSIYLCSVAGGRDQPQHFGDGTRLSIL.

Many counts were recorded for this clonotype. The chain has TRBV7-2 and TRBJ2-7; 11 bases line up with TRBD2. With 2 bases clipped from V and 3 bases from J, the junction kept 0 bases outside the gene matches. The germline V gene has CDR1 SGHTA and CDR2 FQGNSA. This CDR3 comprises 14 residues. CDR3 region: CASSLTSGGYEQYF. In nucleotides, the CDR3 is TGTGCCAGCAGCTTAACTAGCGGGGGCTACGAGCAGTACTTC.